The 29 T cell receptor beta chains below were found in one sample sequenced in a study of beta chain features in type 1 diabetes. The entirety of the isolated RNA underwent reverse transcription, so expressed TCRB transcripts were sequenced. TCRdb's copy holds only in-frame clones and misses some; the assay was immunoSEQ multiplex PCR. In the table there are hundreds of thousands of clones, 15% to 20% of which are singletons. Material: naive CD4+ T cells from blood. These receptor sequences come from a woman between 18 and 29 years old in good health.

The chain uses TRBV4-3 and TRBJ2-7; TRBD2 might be the D (5 bases). V gave up 1 base and J gave up 2 bases, with 15 bases separating them. This CDR3 is built from 16 residues. Germline CDR1 LGHNA, CDR2 YSLEER. The CDR3 reads CASSQVVGITPYEQYF. As DNA, the CDR3 is TGCGCCAGCAGCCAAGTCGTCGGGATCACACCCTACGAGCAGTACTTC.

In its sample, this clone was seen a few times. Relative to the germline gene, one junction end is altered; a read error may explain this. CDR3 in DNA: TGTGCCAGCAGCTTCCGGGGCGCGAACACTGAAGCTTTCTTT. It translates to CASSFRGANTEAFF. This rearrangement joins TRBV5-1 to TRBJ1-1, with TRBD1 as a possible D gene (5 bases). The CDR3 is 14 amino acids. Germline values: CDR1 SGHRS, CDR2 YFSETQ.

The V and J genes are TRBV29-1 and TRBJ2-1, with D possibly matching TRBD1 (5 bases). This CDR3 spans 14 amino acids. Germline V gives CDR1 SQVTM, CDR2 ANQGSEA. The germline V and J ends were trimmed by 1 base and 7 bases, with 14 bases remaining between them. CDR3 loop: CSVEGQGTVNEQFF. For the CDR3, the DNA is TGCAGCGTTGAAGGGCAGGGAACGGTGAATGAGCAGTTCTTC.

This clone has only a few counts. This CDR3 is CASSQNRVPGELFF. CDR3 nucleotides: TGTGCCAGCAGCCAGAACAGGGTCCCCGGGGAGCTGTTTTTT. This chain links TRBV9 with TRBJ2-2; a possible D gene is TRBD1 (6 bases). The CDR3 length is 14 residues. Germline V gene data show CDR1 as SGDLS and CDR2 as YYNGEE. V was cut by 4 bases and J by 6 bases, with 13 bases left in between. The whole variable domain, remainder taken from reference TRBV9 and TRBJ2-2, is DSGVTQTPKHLITATGQRVTLRCSPRSGDLSVYWYQQSLDQGLQFLIQYYNGEERAKGNILERFSAQQFPDLHSELNLSSLELGDSALYFCASSQNRVPGELFFGEGSRLTVL.

This clone appeared a few times. The J gene is TRBJ2-7, the V gene TRBV9, with 14 bases fitting TRBD2. Trimming took 4 bases from V and 5 from J; bases not matched to a gene: 5. The CDR3 runs to 15 residues. The germline gives CDR1 SGDLS, CDR2 YYNGEE. In DNA, the CDR3 is TGTGCCAGCAGCCCTGGACTAGCGGGAGGTCACGAGCAGTACTTC. This sequence encodes CASSPGLAGGHEQYF.

The V and J genes are TRBV15 and TRBJ2-5; D ambiguous. V was pared by 0 bases and J by 5 bases, with 13 bases between. The germline V gene encodes CDR1 LNHNV and CDR2 YYDKDF (reference sequence). CDR3 size: 15 residues. CDR3 bases: TGTGCCACCAGCAGAGATCGTATAGGTTTGGAGACCCAGTACTTC. Translating gives CATSRDRIGLETQYF.

This clone turned up a few times. This chain connects TRBV6-6 to TRBJ2-5; D gene ambiguous. Trimming took off 7 bases at V and 1 base at J, with 7 bases between the two ends. CDR3 length: 12 residues. CDR1 is MNHNY, CDR2 SVGAGI, per germline (reference sequence). The CDR3 DNA follows: TGTGCCAGCATTGGGTCCCAAGAGACCCAGTACTTC. It is translated as CASIGSQETQYF.

This clone was observed a few times. V usage is TRBV19 and J usage is TRBJ2-1; 8 nucleotides line up with TRBD2. Germline values: CDR1 LNHDA, CDR2 SQIVND (reference sequence). The CDR3 is 13 amino acids. The V segment lost 6 bases and the J segment 8 bases; nucleotides outside the gene matches: 6. The DNA for the CDR3 is TGTGCCAGTAGGCTAGCCGGGGGGGATGAGCAGTTCTTC. Protein: CASRLAGGDEQFF. Complete variable domain (other parts from reference TRBV19 and TRBJ2-1): DGGITQSPKYLFRKEGQNVTLSCEQNLNHDAMYWYRQDPGQGLRLIYYSQIVNDFQKGDIAEGYSVSREKKESFPLTVTSAQKNPTAFYLCASRLAGGDEQFFGPGTRLTVL.

Only a few counts were recorded for this clone. This sequence joins TRBV27 and TRBJ1-5; no reliable D call. Germline loops: CDR1 MNHEY, CDR2 SMNVEV (reference sequence). The CDR3 consists of 14 residues. Trimming stripped 7 bases from V and 2 bases from J, with 12 bases between. CDR3 in DNA: TGTGCCAGCACTACTGGGCCAGGCAATCAGCCCCAGCATTTT. Translation: CASTTGPGNQPQHF.

This clone showed up just a few times. The chain joins TRBV4-3 to TRBJ2-7; D is possibly TRBD1 or TRBD2 (6 bases each). From germline, CDR1 is LGHNA and CDR2 YSLEER. V lost 2 bases to trimming and J lost 5 bases, with 10 bases between them. CDR3 size: 13 residues. CDR3 sequence: CASSQQGTHEQYF. CDR3 DNA: TGCGCCAGCAGCCAACAGGGGACTCACGAGCAGTACTTC.

The chain couples TRBV9 to TRBJ2-4; 9 positions match TRBD2. The CDR3 consists of 16 residues. Germline CDR1 SGDLS, CDR2 YYNGEE. V shed 3 bases, J shed 5 bases, and the junction held 9 bases outside the gene matches. The CDR3 DNA follows: TGTGCCAGCAGCGGCGGCGGGGGGGCTTTGGAAAACATTCAGTACTTC. Translated: CASSGGGGALENIQYF. The complete variable domain, with remaining parts taken from reference TRBV9 and TRBJ2-4, reads DSGVTQTPKHLITATGQRVTLRCSPRSGDLSVYWYQQSLDQGLQFLIQYYNGEERAKGNILERFSAQQFPDLHSELNLSSLELGDSALYFCASSGGGGALENIQYFGAGTRLSVL.

The V and J genes are TRBV4-2 and TRBJ2-1; weak D call: TRBD2 (7 bases). V lost 4 bases and J 8 bases, leaving 21 bases between the germline ends. This CDR3 has 16 amino acids. Germline V gene data show CDR1 as LGHNA and CDR2 as YNFKEQ. The CDR3 is CASSLNEGGSHHEQFF. The CDR3 DNA reads as TGTGCCAGCAGCCTTAATGAGGGGGGGAGTCACCATGAGCAGTTCTTC.

V gene TRBV28 combines with J gene TRBJ2-1; the match to TRBD2 covers 7 bases. Losses at the gene ends were 6 bases for V and 5 bases for J; bases not matched to a gene: 7. CDR1 is MDHEN, CDR2 SYDVKM, per germline. The length of the CDR3 is 14 residues. The CDR3, as DNA: TGTGCCAGCAGACAAGCGGGGACCCACAATGAGCAGTTCTTC. Its translation: CASRQAGTHNEQFF.

This clone was picked up one time. The V gene is TRBV5-4, the J gene TRBJ2-3; unclear D gene. The CDR3 loop spans 14 amino acids. CDR1 is SGHNT and CDR2 is YYREEE in the germline V gene (reference sequence). V was pared by 0 bases and J by 1 base, with 6 bases between. The CDR3 loop reads CASSLGRGTDTQYF. In DNA, the CDR3 is TGTGCCAGCAGCTTGGGGCGAGGCACAGATACGCAGTATTTT. Full variable domain (rest looked up from reference TRBV5-4 and TRBJ2-3): ETGVTQSPTHLIKTRGQQVTLRCSSQSGHNTVSWYQQALGQGPQFIFQYYREEENGRGNFPPRFSGLQFPNYSSELNVNALELDDSALYLCASSLGRGTDTQYFGPGTRLTVL.

This clone was counted a few times. V gene TRBV5-1 combines with J gene TRBJ2-1; TRBD2 matches 8 bases. Germline CDR1 is SGHRS and CDR2 is YFSETQ. The CDR3 extends over 15 amino acids. Trimming removed 0 bases from V and 5 bases from J; junction bases left unmatched: 4. The CDR3 region is CASSLERGPDNEQFF. Written as DNA, the CDR3 is TGCGCCAGCAGCTTGGAGCGGGGGCCAGACAATGAGCAGTTCTTC. Using reference TRBV5-1 and TRBJ2-1 for the parts outside the CDR3, the full variable domain is KAGVTQTPRYLIKTRGQQVTLSCSPISGHRSVSWYQQTPGQGLQFLFEYFSETQRNKGNFPGRFSGRQFSNSRSEMNVSTLELGDSALYLCASSLERGPDNEQFFGPGTRLTVL.

The chain couples TRBV7-2 to TRBJ1-5; TRBD1 aligns across 7 bases. The CDR3 runs to 16 residues. V lost 5 bases to trimming and J lost 0 bases; unmatched junction nucleotides: 7. Germline CDR1 reads SGHTA; CDR2 reads FQGNSA. DNA for the CDR3: TGTGCCAGCAGCCTAGGACAGGCAACTAGCAATCAGCCCCAGCATTTT. It codes for CASSLGQATSNQPQHF.

CDR3 sequence (DNA): TGTGCCAGTGCTGGGACAGGGTCCGAGCAGTACTTC. Translating it yields CASAGTGSEQYF. V usage is TRBV2 and J usage is TRBJ2-7, with 9 bases identical to TRBD1. Per the germline V gene, CDR1 is SNHLY and CDR2 is FYNNEI. The CDR3 is 12 residues long. Unmatched junction bases numbered 6, after V lost 9 bases and J lost 6 bases.

The CDR3: CASSLGARDYGYTF. In DNA form, the CDR3 reads TGTGCCAGCAGCTTAGGGGCTAGGGACTATGGCTACACCTTC. The gene calls are TRBV7-8 and TRBJ1-2, with no clear D. With 1 base removed from V and 3 bases from J, the gap between germline ends came to 9 bases. CDR3 length: 14 residues. Germline assignment: CDR1 SGHVS and CDR2 FQNEAQ.

The V call is TRBV4-1, the J call TRBJ2-6; the D is unclear. Germline CDR1 MGHRA, CDR2 YSYEKL. Trimming left V 0 bases short and J 0 bases short, with 18 bases between. The CDR3 covers 20 residues. The CDR3 nucleotides read TGCGCCAGCAGCCAAGAACGGATTCGGCAGAGAAGCTCTGGGGCCAACGTCCTGACTTTC. Amino acid sequence: CASSQERIRQRSSGANVLTF.

Written as DNA, the CDR3 is TGTGCCAGCAGTGTGGGACTAGCGGGAGTGGAGACCCAGTACTTC. This gives the protein CASSVGLAGVETQYF. This chain joins TRBV6-1 and TRBJ2-5, with 14 bases identical to TRBD2. Unmatched junction bases numbered 3, after V lost 4 bases and J lost 5 bases. The CDR3 contains 15 residues. Germline V gene sequence: CDR1 MNHNS, CDR2 SASEGT.

CDR3 protein: CASSTRLAETQETQYF. Written as DNA, the CDR3 is TGTGCCAGCAGCACCAGACTAGCGGAGACCCAAGAGACCCAGTACTTC. This rearrangement joins TRBV9 to TRBJ2-5; 9 bases match TRBD2. The ends lost 4 bases at V and 1 base at J; junction bases unmatched: 8. Per the germline V gene, CDR1 is SGDLS and CDR2 is YYNGEE. CDR3 length: 16 amino acids.

This clone has only a few counts. V and J are TRBV5-4 and TRBJ2-2, with TRBD2 matching 12 bases. V gave up 4 bases and J gave up 6 bases; unmatched junction bases: 7. The CDR3 is 16 amino acids. Germline CDR1 and CDR2: SGHNT and YYREEE (reference sequence). The CDR3 nucleotides read TGTGCCAGCAGCCCCCTAGCGGGAGGGCCTCCCGGGGAGCTGTTTTTT. Translating it yields CASSPLAGGPPGELFF.

In its sample, this clone was seen a few times. This chain joins TRBV28 and TRBJ2-5; TRBD2 matches 14 bases. The CDR3 runs 18 residues. In germline, CDR1 is MDHEN, CDR2 SYDVKM. V shed 5 bases, J shed 5 bases, and the junction held 13 bases outside the gene matches. CDR3 DNA: TGTGCCAGCAGTAGAAATCTGGGGACTAGCGGGAGTGGGGAGACCCAGTACTTC. Protein sequence: CASSRNLGTSGSGETQYF. Using reference TRBV28 and TRBJ2-5 for the parts outside the CDR3, the full variable domain is DVKVTQSSRYLVKRTGEKVFLECVQDMDHENMFWYRQDPGLGLRLIYFSYDVKMKEKGDIPEGYSVSREKKERFSLILESASTNQTSMYLCASSRNLGTSGSGETQYFGPGTRLLVL.

This clone has just a few counts. The same CDR3 arises from other DNA sequences in this sample as well. The genes are TRBV5-1 and TRBJ2-2; no firm D call. The V end lost 2 bases, the J end lost 2 bases, and 10 bases lay between the germline ends. The length of the CDR3 is 15 residues. From germline, CDR1 is SGHRS and CDR2 YFSETQ. CDR3 DNA: TGCGCCAGCAGCTTAGGGCAGCCAAACACCGGGGAGCTGTTTTTT. Encoded protein: CASSLGQPNTGELFF.

This clone has a handful of counts. The chain carries TRBV10-3 and TRBJ1-5; 7 bases are shared with TRBD1. The CDR3 spans 13 residues. CDR1 is ENHRY and CDR2 is SYGVKD in the germline V gene. With V trimmed by 10 bases and J by 2 bases, 5 bases remained unmatched. The CDR3 DNA reads as TGTGCCACTCAGGGGGATGGCAATCAGCCCCAGCATTTT. Its translation: CATQGDGNQPQHF.

The chain joins TRBV15 to TRBJ1-1, with D maybe TRBD1 (5 bases). V gave up 0 bases and J gave up 6 bases, with 11 bases separating them. The germline V gene has CDR1 LNHNV and CDR2 YYDKDF (reference sequence). This CDR3 is built from 14 residues. CDR3 protein: CATSRDLMGAEAFF. CDR3 bases: TGTGCCACCAGCAGAGATCTAATGGGGGCTGAAGCTTTCTTT.

This clone was recorded a few times. This chain uses TRBV9 with TRBJ2-2; D is unclear. The CDR3 has 15 amino acids. Germline CDR1 and CDR2: SGDLS and YYNGEE. The V and J ends lost 4 bases and 3 bases respectively, with 13 bases between them. DNA for the CDR3: TGTGCCAGCAGCACCAGGACCCCCGACACCGGGGAGCTGTTTTTT. Translation gives CASSTRTPDTGELFF.

The table lists this clone with a few counts. Other DNA sequences within the sample encode an identical CDR3. The genes are TRBV7-8 and TRBJ2-1; TRBD2 aligns across 11 bases. This CDR3 has 15 amino acids. CDR1 SGHVS and CDR2 FQNEAQ come from the germline V gene. With V trimmed by 0 bases and J by 7 bases, 2 bases remained unmatched. The CDR3 protein is CASSLARLAGNEQFF. The CDR3 bases are TGTGCCAGCAGCTTAGCACGACTAGCGGGAAATGAGCAGTTCTTC.

V gene TRBV18 combines with J gene TRBJ2-1; 7 bases are a match to TRBD1. Germline V gene sequence: CDR1 KGHSH, CDR2 LQKENI. V lost 1 base and J lost 7; bases outside the gene matches: 7. This CDR3 comprises 15 residues. CDR3 residues: CASSPLGTVTNEQFF. In DNA, the CDR3 is TGTGCCAGCTCACCACTAGGGACAGTTACAAATGAGCAGTTCTTC.